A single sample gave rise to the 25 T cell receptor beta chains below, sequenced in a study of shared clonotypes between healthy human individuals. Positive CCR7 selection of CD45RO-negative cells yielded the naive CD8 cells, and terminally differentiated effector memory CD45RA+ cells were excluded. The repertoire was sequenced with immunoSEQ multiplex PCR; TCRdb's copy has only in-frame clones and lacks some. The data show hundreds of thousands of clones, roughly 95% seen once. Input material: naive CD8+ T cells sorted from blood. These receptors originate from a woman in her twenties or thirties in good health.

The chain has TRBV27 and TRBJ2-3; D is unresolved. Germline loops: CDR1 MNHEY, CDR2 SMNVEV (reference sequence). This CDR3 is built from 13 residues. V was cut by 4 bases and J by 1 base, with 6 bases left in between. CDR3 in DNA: TGTGCCAGCAGTTCTCAGGGCACAGATACGCAGTATTTT. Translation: CASSSQGTDTQYF.

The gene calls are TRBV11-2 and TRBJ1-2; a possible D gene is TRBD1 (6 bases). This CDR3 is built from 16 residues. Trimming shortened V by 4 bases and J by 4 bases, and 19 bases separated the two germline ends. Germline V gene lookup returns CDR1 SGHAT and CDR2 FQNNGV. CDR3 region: CASSSAPLDSRYGYTF. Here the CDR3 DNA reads TGTGCCAGCAGCTCAGCCCCCCTGGACAGCCGCTATGGCTACACCTTC.

CDR3 in DNA: TGTGCCAGCAGCTTCGGCGACGAGCAGTACTTC. This encodes CASSFGDEQYF. The rearrangement links TRBV11-2 to TRBJ2-7; no definite D call. This CDR3 contains 11 residues. The V gene lost 3 bases and the J gene lost 5 bases, with 5 bases spanning the gap. Germline-derived CDR1 and CDR2 are SGHAT and FQNNGV.

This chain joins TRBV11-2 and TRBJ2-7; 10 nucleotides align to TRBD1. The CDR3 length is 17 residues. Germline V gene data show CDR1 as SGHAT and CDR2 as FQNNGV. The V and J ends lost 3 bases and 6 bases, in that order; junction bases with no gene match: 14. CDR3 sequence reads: CASSFLKGTGAAGEQYF. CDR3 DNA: TGTGCCAGCAGCTTCCTAAAGGGGACAGGGGCCGCTGGCGAGCAGTACTTC.

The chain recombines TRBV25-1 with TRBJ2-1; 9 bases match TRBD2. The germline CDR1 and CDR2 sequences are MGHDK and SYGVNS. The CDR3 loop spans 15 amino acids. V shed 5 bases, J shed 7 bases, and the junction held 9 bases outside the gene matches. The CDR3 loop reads CASSRSGSLWNEQFF. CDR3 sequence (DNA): TGTGCCAGCAGTCGTAGCGGGAGTCTGTGGAATGAGCAGTTCTTC. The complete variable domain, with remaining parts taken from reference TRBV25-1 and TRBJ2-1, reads EADIYQTPRYLVIGTGKKITLECSQTMGHDKMYWYQQDPGMELHLIHYSYGVNSTEKGDLSSESTVSRIRTEHFPLTLESARPSHTSQYLCASSRSGSLWNEQFFGPGTRLTVL.

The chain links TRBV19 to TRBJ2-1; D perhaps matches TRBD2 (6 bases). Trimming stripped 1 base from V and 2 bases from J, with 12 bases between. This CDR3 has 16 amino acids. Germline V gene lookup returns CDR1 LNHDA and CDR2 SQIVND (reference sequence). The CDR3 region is CASSIAGLGAYNEQFF. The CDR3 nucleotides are TGTGCCAGTAGTATAGCGGGACTTGGGGCCTACAATGAGCAGTTCTTC.

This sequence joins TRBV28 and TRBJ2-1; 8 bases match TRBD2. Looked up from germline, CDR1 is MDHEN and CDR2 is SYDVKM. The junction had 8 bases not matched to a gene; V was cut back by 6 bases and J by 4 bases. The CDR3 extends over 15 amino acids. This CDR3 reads CASSPISGTYNEQFF. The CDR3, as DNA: TGTGCCAGCAGCCCTATTAGCGGGACGTACAATGAGCAGTTCTTC.

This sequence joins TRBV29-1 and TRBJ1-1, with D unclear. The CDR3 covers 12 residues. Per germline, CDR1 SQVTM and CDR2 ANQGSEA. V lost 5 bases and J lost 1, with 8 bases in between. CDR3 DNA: TGCAGCGTTTCGCAGGAGAACACTGAAGCTTTCTTT. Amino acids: CSVSQENTEAFF.

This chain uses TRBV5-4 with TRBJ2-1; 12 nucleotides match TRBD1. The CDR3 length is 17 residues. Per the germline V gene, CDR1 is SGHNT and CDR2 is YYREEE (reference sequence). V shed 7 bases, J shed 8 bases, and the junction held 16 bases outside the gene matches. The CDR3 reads CASYNRDRGRLYHEQFF. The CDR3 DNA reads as TGTGCCAGCTACAACCGGGACAGGGGGCGGCTCTATCATGAGCAGTTCTTC. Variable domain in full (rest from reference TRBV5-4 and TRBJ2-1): ETGVTQSPTHLIKTRGQQVTLRCSSQSGHNTVSWYQQALGQGPQFIFQYYREEENGRGNFPPRFSGLQFPNYSSELNVNALELDDSALYLCASYNRDRGRLYHEQFFGPGTRLTVL.

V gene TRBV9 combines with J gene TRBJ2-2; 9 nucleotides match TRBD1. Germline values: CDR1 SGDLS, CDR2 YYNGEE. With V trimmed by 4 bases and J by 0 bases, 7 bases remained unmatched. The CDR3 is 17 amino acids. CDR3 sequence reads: CASSLWTGATNTGELFF. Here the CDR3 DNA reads TGTGCCAGCAGCTTATGGACAGGGGCCACGAACACCGGGGAGCTGTTTTTT.

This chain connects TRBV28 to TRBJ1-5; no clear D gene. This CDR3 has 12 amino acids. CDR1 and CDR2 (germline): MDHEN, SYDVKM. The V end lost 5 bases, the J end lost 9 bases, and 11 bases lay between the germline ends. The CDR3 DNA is TGTGCCAGCAGTCTCTCTTTGGTGCCCCAGCATTTT. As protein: CASSLSLVPQHF. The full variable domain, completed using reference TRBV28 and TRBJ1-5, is DVKVTQSSRYLVKRTGEKVFLECVQDMDHENMFWYRQDPGLGLRLIYFSYDVKMKEKGDIPEGYSVSREKKERFSLILESASTNQTSMYLCASSLSLVPQHFGDGTRLSIL.

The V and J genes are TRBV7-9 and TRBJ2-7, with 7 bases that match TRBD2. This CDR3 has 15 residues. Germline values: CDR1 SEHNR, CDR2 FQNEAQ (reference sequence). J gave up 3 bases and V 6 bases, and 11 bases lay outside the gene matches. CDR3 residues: CASSPGASGHYEQYF. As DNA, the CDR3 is TGTGCCAGCAGTCCCGGGGCTAGCGGACACTACGAGCAGTACTTC.

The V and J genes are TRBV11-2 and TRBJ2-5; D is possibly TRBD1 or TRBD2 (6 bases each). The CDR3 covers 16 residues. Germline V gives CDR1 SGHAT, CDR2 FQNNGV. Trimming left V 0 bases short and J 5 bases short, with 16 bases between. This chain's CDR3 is CASSLERGAGWETQYF. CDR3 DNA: TGTGCCAGCAGCTTAGAGAGGGGGGCAGGTTGGGAGACCCAGTACTTC.

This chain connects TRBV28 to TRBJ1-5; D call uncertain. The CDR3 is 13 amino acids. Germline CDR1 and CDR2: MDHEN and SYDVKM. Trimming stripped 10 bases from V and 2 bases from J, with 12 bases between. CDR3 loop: CATRAIGNQPQHF. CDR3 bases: TGTGCCACCCGGGCTATAGGCAATCAGCCCCAGCATTTT.

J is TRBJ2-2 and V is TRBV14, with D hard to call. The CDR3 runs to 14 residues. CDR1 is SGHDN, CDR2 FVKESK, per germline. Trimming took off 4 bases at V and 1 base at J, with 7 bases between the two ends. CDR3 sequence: CASSLVQNTGELFF. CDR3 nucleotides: TGTGCCAGCAGCCTTGTGCAGAACACCGGGGAGCTGTTTTTT.

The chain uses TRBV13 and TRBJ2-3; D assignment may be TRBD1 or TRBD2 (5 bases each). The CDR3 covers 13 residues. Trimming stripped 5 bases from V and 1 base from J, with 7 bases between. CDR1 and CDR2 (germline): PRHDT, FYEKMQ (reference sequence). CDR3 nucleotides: TGTGCCAGCAGCGGGGGTGGCACAGATACGCAGTATTTT. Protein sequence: CASSGGGTDTQYF. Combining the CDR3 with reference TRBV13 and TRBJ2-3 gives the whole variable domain AAGVIQSPRHLIKEKRETATLKCYPIPRHDTVYWYQQGPGQDPQFLISFYEKMQSDKGSIPDRFSAQQFSDYHSELNMSSLELGDSALYFCASSGGGTDTQYFGPGTRLTVL.

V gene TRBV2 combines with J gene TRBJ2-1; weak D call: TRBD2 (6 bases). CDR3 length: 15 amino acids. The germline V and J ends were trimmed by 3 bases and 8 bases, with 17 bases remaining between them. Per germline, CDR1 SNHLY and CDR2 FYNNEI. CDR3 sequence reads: CASSDFGGGFDEQFF. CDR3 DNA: TGTGCCAGCAGTGATTTCGGGGGAGGATTCGATGAGCAGTTCTTC.

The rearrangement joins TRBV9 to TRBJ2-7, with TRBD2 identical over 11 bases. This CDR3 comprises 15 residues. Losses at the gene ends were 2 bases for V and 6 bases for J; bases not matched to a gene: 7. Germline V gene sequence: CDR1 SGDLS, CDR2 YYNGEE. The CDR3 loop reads CASSVYSGRAGEQYF. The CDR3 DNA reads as TGTGCCAGCAGCGTTTATAGCGGGAGGGCAGGCGAGCAGTACTTC.

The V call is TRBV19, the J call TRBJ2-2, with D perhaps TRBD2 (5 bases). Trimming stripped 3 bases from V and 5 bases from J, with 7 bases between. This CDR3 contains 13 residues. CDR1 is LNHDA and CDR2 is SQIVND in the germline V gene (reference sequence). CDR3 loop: CASSIGGTGELFF. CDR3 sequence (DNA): TGTGCCAGTAGTATCGGCGGGACCGGGGAGCTGTTTTTT. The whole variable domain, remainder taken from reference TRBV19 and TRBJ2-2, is DGGITQSPKYLFRKEGQNVTLSCEQNLNHDAMYWYRQDPGQGLRLIYYSQIVNDFQKGDIAEGYSVSREKKESFPLTVTSAQKNPTAFYLCASSIGGTGELFFGEGSRLTVL.

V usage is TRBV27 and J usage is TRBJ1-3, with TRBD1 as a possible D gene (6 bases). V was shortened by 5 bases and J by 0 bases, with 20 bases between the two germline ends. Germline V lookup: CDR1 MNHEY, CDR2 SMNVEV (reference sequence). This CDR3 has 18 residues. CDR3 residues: CASSPSRDTVHSGNTIYF. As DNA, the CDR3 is TGTGCCAGCAGTCCGTCACGGGACACTGTTCACTCTGGAAACACCATATATTTT.

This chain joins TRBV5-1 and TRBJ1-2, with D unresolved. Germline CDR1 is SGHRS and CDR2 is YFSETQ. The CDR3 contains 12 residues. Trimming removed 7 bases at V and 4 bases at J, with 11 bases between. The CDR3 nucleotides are TGCGCCAGCTGGGCCGCAGCCTATGGCTACACCTTC. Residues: CASWAAAYGYTF.

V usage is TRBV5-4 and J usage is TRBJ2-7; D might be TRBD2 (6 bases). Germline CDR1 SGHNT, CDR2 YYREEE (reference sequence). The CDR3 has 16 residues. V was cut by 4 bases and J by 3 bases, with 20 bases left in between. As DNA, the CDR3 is TGTGCCAGCAGCAGTTCTGTCGGCGGGAAGAACTACGAGCAGTACTTC. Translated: CASSSSVGGKNYEQYF.

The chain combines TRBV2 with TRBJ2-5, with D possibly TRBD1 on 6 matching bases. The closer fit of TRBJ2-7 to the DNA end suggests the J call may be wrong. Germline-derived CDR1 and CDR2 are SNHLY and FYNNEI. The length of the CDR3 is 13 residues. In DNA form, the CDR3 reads TGTGCCAGCGGATGGGGGCAGGGGTTCGAGCAGTACTTC. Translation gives CASGWGQGFEQYF.

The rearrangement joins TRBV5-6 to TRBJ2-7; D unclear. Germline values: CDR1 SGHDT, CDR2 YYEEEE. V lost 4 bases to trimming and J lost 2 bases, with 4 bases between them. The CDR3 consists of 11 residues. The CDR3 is CASSDTYEQYF. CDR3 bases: TGTGCCAGCAGCGATACCTACGAGCAGTACTTC.

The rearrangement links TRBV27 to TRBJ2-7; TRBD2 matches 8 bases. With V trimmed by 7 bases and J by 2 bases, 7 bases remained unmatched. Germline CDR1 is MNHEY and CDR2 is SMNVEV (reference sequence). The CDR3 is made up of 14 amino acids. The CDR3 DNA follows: TGTGCCAGCAATAGCGGGACTCCGCCCTACGAGCAGTACTTC. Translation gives CASNSGTPPYEQYF.